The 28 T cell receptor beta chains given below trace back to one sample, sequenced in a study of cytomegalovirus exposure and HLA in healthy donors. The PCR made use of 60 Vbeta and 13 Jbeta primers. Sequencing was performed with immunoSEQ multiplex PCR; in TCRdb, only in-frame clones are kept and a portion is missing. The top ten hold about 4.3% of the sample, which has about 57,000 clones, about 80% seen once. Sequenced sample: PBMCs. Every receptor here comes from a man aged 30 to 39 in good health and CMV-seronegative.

In nucleotides, the CDR3 is TGTGCCAGCAGACCCCGCCGGGACACCGGGGAGCTGTTTTTT. It yields the protein CASRPRRDTGELFF. The V gene is TRBV6-5, the J gene TRBJ2-2; the D is unclear. V was clipped by 6 bases and J by 3 bases, with 11 bases between them. Germline CDR1 is MNHEY and CDR2 is SVGAGI. CDR3 length equals 14 residues.

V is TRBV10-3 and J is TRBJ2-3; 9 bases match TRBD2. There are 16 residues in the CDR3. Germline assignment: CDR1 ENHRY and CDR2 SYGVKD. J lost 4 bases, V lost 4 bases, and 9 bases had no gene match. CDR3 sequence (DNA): TGTGCCATCAGTGGACCGTTAGCGGGAGTATCAGATACGCAGTATTTT. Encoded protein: CAISGPLAGVSDTQYF.

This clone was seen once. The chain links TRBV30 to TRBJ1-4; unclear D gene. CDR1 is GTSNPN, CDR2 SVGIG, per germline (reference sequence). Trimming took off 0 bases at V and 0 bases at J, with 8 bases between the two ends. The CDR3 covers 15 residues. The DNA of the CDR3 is TGTGCCTGGAGTGTGGGCCAGGCAACTAATGAAAAACTGTTTTTT. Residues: CAWSVGQATNEKLFF.

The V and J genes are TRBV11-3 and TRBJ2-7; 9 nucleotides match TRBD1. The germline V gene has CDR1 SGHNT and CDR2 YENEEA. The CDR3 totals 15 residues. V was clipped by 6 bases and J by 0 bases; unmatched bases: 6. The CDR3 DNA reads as TGTGCCAGCAGTTCCGGGACAGGGAGCTCCTACGAGCAGTACTTC. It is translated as CASSSGTGSSYEQYF.

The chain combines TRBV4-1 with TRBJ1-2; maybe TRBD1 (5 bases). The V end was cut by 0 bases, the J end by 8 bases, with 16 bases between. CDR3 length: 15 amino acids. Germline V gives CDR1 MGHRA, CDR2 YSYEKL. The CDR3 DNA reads TGCGCCAGCAGCCAAGATCTTACAGGTCCAGGGGGCTACACCTTC. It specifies CASSQDLTGPGGYTF.

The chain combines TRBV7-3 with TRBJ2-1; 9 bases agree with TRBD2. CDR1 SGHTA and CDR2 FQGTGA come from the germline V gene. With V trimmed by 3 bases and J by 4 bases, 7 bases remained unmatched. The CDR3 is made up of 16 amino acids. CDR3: CASSFLAGASYNEQFF. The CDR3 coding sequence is TGTGCCAGCAGCTTTTTAGCGGGGGCCTCATACAATGAGCAGTTCTTC.

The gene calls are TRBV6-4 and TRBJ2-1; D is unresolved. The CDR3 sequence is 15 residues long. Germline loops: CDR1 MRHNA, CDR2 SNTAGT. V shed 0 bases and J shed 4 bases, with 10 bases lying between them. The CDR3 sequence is CASSDSGAEYNEQFF. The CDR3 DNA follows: TGTGCCAGCAGTGACTCGGGTGCGGAGTACAATGAGCAGTTCTTC.

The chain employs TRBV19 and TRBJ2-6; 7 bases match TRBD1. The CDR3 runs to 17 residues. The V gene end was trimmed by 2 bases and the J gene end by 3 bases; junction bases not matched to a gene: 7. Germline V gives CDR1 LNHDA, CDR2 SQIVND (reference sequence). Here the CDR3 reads CASSIIQGQRGANVLTF. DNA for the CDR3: TGTGCCAGTAGTATAATCCAGGGACAGCGTGGGGCCAACGTCCTGACTTTC.

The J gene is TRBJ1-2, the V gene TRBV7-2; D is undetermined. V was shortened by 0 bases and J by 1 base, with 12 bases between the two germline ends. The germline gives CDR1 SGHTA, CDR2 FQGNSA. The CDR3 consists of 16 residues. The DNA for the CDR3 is TGTGCCAGCAGCTTAGCGGGAACGGGGATTAACTATGGCTACACCTTC. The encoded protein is CASSLAGTGINYGYTF.

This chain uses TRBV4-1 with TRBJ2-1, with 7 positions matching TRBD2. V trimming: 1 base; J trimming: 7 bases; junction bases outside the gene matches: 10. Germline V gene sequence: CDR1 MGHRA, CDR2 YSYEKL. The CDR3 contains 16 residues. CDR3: CASSQGGRATANEQFF. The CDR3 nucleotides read TGCGCCAGCAGCCAAGGAGGGAGGGCCACGGCGAATGAGCAGTTCTTC.

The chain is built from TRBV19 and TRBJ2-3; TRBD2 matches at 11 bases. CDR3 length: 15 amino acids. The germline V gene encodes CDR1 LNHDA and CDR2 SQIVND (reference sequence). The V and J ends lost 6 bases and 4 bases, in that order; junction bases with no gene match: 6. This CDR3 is CASSSASGRSDTQYF. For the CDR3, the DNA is TGTGCCAGTAGCTCGGCTAGCGGGAGGTCAGATACGCAGTATTTT.

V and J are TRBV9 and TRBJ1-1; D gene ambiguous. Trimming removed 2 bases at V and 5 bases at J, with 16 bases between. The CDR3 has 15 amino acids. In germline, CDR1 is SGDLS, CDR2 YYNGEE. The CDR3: CASSVLGREDTEAFF. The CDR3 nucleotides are TGTGCCAGCAGCGTGCTGGGTCGGGAGGATACTGAAGCTTTCTTT.

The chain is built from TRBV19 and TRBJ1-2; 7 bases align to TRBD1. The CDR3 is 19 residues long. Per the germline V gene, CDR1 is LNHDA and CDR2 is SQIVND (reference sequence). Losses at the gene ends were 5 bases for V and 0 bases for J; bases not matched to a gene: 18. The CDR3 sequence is CASSPRDRVSSRANYGYTF. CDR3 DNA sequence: TGTGCCAGTAGTCCCCGAGACAGGGTATCCTCCAGAGCTAACTATGGCTACACCTTC.

In DNA, the CDR3 is TGTGCCAGCAGCCCAGAATACTCTGGGGCCAACGTCCTGACTTTC. Its protein product is CASSPEYSGANVLTF. The genes are TRBV27 and TRBJ2-6; D is undetermined. The germline V gene has CDR1 MNHEY and CDR2 SMNVEV (reference sequence). The ends were cut back, 6 bases at V and 0 bases at J, with 9 bases in the middle. This CDR3 is 15 amino acids long.

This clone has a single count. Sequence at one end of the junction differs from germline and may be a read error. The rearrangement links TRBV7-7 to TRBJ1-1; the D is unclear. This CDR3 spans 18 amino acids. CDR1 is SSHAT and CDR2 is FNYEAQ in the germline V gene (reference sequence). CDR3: CASSLALPARETRAEAFF. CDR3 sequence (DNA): TGTGCTAGCAGCTTAGCTCTCCCGGCTCGGGAGACGCGGGCTGAAGCTTTCTTT.

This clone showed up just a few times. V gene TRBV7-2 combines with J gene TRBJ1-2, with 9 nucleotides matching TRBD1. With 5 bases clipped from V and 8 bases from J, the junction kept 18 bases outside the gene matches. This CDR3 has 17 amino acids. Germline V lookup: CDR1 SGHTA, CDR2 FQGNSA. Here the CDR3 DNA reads TGTGCCAGCAGCAACGATATAAACAGGGGGCAAGCCCGGGGCTACACCTTC. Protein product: CASSNDINRGQARGYTF.

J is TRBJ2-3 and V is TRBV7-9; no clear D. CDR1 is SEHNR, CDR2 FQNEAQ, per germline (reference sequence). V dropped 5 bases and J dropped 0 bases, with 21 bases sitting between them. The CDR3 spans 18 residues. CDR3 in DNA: TGTGCCAGCAGCCCCCGAAGCCGAGGATTATCTAGCACAGATACGCAGTATTTT. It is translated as CASSPRSRGLSSTDTQYF.

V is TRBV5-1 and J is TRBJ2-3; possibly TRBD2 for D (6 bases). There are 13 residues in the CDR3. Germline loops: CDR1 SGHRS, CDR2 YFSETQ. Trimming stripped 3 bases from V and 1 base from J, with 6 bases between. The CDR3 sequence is CASSWGGTDTQYF. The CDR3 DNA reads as TGCGCCAGCAGCTGGGGGGGCACAGATACGCAGTATTTT.

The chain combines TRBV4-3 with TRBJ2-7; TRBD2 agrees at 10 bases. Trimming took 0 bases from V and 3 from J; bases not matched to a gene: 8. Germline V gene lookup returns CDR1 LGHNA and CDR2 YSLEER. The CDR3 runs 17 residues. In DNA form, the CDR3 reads TGCGCCAGCAGCCAAGATACGCGGCTAGCGGGAGTCTACGAGCAGTACTTC. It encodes CASSQDTRLAGVYEQYF.

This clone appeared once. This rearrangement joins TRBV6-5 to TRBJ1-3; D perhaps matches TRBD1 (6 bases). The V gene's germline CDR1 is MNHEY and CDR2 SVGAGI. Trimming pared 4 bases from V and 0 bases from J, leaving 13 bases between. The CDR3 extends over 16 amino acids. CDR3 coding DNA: TGTGCCAGCAGTTCCTGGACAGTCAGCTCTGGAAACACCATATATTTT. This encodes CASSSWTVSSGNTIYF.

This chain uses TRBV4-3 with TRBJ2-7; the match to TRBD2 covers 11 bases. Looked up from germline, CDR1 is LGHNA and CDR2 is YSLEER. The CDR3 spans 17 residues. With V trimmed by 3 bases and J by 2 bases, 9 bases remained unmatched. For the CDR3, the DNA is TGCGCCAGCAGCCACCCCCCGGGACTAGCGGAACCCTACGAGCAGTACTTC. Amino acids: CASSHPPGLAEPYEQYF.

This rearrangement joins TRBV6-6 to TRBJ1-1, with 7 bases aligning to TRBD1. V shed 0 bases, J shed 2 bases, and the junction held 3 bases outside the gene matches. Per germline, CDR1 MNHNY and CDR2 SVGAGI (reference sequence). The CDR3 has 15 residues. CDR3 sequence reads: CASSYSRQGNTEAFF. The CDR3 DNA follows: TGTGCCAGCAGTTACTCCCGACAGGGTAACACTGAAGCTTTCTTT.

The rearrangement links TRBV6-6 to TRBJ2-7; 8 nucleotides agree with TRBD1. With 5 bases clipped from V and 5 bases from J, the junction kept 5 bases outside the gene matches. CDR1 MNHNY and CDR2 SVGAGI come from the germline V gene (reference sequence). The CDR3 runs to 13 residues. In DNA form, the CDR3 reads TGTGCCAGCAGTCCGGACAGGGCCCACGAGCAGTACTTC. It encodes CASSPDRAHEQYF.

The CDR3 reads CASSLGGQPNQPQHF. The CDR3 DNA follows: TGTGCCAGCAGCTTAGGGGGACAGCCTAATCAGCCCCAGCATTTT. The chain employs TRBV7-9 and TRBJ1-5; 7 bases fit TRBD1. With 1 base clipped from V and 4 bases from J, the junction kept 4 bases outside the gene matches. Germline V CDR1 and CDR2: SEHNR, FQNEAQ (reference sequence). The CDR3 length is 15 residues.

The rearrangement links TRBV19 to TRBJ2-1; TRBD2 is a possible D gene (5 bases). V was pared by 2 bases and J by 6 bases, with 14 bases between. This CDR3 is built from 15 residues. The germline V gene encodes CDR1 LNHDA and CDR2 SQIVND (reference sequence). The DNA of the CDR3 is TGTGCCAGTAGTATACGCCGGGTGGCGGGCAATGAGCAGTTCTTC. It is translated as CASSIRRVAGNEQFF. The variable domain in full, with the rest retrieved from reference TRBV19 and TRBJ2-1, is DGGITQSPKYLFRKEGQNVTLSCEQNLNHDAMYWYRQDPGQGLRLIYYSQIVNDFQKGDIAEGYSVSREKKESFPLTVTSAQKNPTAFYLCASSIRRVAGNEQFFGPGTRLTVL.

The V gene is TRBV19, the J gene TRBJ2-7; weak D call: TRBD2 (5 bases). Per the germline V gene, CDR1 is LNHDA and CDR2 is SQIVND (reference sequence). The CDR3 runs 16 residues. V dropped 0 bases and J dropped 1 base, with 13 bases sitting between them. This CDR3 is CASSIDAAGYSYEQYF. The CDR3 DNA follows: TGTGCCAGTAGTATAGATGCGGCGGGCTATTCCTACGAGCAGTACTTC. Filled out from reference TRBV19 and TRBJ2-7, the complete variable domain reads DGGITQSPKYLFRKEGQNVTLSCEQNLNHDAMYWYRQDPGQGLRLIYYSQIVNDFQKGDIAEGYSVSREKKESFPLTVTSAQKNPTAFYLCASSIDAAGYSYEQYFGPGTRLTVT.

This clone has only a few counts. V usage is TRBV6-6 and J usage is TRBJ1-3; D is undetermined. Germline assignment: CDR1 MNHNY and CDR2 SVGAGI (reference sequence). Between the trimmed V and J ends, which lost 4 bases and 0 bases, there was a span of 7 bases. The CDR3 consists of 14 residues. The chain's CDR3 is CASSSTGSGNTIYF. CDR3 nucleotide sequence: TGTGCCAGCAGTTCCACCGGCTCTGGAAACACCATATATTTT.

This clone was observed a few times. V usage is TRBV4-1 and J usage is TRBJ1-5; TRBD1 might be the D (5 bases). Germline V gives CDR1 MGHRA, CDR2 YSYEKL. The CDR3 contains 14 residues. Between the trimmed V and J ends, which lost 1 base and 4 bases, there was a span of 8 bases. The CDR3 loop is CASSQAQGNQPQHF. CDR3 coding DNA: TGCGCCAGCAGCCAAGCGCAGGGAAATCAGCCCCAGCATTTT.